Following are 6 T cell receptor beta chains from one sample sequenced in a study of shared clonotypes between healthy human individuals. Only in-frame clones appear in the TCRdb table, and some are missing; sequencing was by immunoSEQ multiplex PCR. This sample has 2,500,000 or so clones, with just over 90% found just once. Sample: naive CD4+ T cells sorted from blood. Subset indicated: CD45RA+ positively selected. The source of these receptors is a man aged 18 to 30 in good health.

V and J are TRBV6-5 and TRBJ1-2, with no clear D. Deletions cut 2 bases from V and 2 bases from J, with 9 bases between. The CDR3 spans 14 residues. Looked up from germline, CDR1 is MNHEY and CDR2 is SVGAGI. CDR3 bases: TGTGCCAGCAGTTACCAAAAGCTCAACTATGGCTACACCTTC. Its protein product is CASSYQKLNYGYTF.

The chain uses TRBV29-1 and TRBJ2-7, with 12 nucleotides matching TRBD1. V dropped 7 bases and J dropped 5; count of bases not matched to a gene: 9. The CDR3 extends over 14 amino acids. CDR1 and CDR2 from the germline V gene are SQVTM and ANQGSEA. CDR3 coding DNA: TGCAGCGCCGGGCGGGGGACAGGGGGCAACGAGCAGTACTTC. Translation gives CSAGRGTGGNEQYF.

The rearrangement joins TRBV19 to TRBJ1-1; D gene uncertain. Germline V gene sequence: CDR1 LNHDA, CDR2 SQIVND (reference sequence). The ends were cut back, 1 base at V and 1 base at J, with 13 bases in the middle. The CDR3 sequence is 16 residues long. DNA for the CDR3: TGTGCCAGTAGTATAGGTGGAGAGGCCAAGAACACTGAAGCTTTCTTT. It specifies CASSIGGEAKNTEAFF.

V gene TRBV18 combines with J gene TRBJ2-7, with D hard to call. Trimming removed 2 bases from V and 4 bases from J, with 9 bases in between. The germline gives CDR1 KGHSH, CDR2 LQKENI. The CDR3 totals 13 residues. The CDR3 protein is CASSPGFRYEQYF. The CDR3 DNA sequence: TGTGCCAGCTCACCAGGTTTCAGGTACGAGCAGTACTTC.

This rearrangement joins TRBV19 to TRBJ1-1, with 9 positions matching TRBD1. There are 15 residues in the CDR3. In germline, CDR1 is LNHDA, CDR2 SQIVND (reference sequence). After removal of 5 bases from V and 0 bases from J, the junction contained 4 bases not matched to a gene. The CDR3 sequence is CASSVQGAMNTEAFF. DNA for the CDR3: TGTGCCAGTAGTGTACAGGGGGCAATGAACACTGAAGCTTTCTTT.

This chain uses TRBV2 with TRBJ1-1; no clear D gene. Germline loops: CDR1 SNHLY, CDR2 FYNNEI. V lost 6 bases to trimming and J lost 1 base, with 12 bases between them. The CDR3 has 14 amino acids. CDR3 in DNA: TGTGCCAGCAGCCTACTCGGTGCGAACACTGAAGCTTTCTTT. It encodes CASSLLGANTEAFF.